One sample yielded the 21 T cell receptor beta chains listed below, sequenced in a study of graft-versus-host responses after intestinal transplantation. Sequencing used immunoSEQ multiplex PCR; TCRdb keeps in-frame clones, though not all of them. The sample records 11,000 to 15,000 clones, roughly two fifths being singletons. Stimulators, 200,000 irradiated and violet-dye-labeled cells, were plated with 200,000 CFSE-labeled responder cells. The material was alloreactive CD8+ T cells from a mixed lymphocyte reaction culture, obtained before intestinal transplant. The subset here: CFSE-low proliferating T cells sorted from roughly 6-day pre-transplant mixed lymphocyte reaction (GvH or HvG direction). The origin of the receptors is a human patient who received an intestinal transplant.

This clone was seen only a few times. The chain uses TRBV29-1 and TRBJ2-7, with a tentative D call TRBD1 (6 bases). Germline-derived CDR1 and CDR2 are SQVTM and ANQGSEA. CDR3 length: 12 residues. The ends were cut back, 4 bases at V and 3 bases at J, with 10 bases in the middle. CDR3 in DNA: TGCAGCGTTGGGACAGCGGACTACGAGCAGTACTTC. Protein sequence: CSVGTADYEQYF.

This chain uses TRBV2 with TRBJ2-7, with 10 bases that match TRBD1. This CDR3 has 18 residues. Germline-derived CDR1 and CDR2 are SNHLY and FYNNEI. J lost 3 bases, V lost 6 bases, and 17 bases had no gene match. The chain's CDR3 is CASSDTGTGVLRGYEQYF. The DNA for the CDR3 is TGTGCCAGCAGCGATACCGGGACAGGGGTGCTGCGTGGCTACGAGCAGTACTTC.

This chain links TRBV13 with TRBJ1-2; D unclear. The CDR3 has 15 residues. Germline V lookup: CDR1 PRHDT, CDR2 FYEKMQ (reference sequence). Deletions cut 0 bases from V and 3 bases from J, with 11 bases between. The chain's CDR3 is CASSLGRGSYYGYTF. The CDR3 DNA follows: TGTGCCAGCAGCTTAGGCCGAGGCTCCTACTATGGCTACACCTTC.

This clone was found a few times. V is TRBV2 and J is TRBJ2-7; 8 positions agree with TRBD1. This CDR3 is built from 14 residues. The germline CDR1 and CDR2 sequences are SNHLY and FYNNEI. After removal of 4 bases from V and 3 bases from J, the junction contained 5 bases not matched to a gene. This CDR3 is CASSGYRGFYEQYF. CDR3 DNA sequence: TGTGCCAGCAGTGGATACAGGGGGTTCTACGAGCAGTACTTC.

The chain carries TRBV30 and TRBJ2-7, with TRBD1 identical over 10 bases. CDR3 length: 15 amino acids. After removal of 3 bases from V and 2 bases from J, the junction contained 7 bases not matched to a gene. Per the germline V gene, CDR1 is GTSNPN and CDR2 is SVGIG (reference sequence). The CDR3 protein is CAWRGGQGTPYEQYF. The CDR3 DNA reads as TGTGCCTGGAGGGGGGGACAGGGGACCCCCTACGAGCAGTACTTC. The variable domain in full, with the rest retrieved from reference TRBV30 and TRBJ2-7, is SQTIHQWPATLVQPVGSPLSLECTVEGTSNPNLYWYRQAAGRGLQLLFYSVGIGQISSEVPQNLSASRPQDRQFILSSKKLLLSDSGFYLCAWRGGQGTPYEQYFGPGTRLTVT.

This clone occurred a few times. The CDR3 loop reads CASNQVGDEQYF. The CDR3 DNA sequence: TGTGCCAGCAATCAAGTGGGAGACGAGCAGTACTTC. The chain has TRBV2 and TRBJ2-7; D possibly corresponds to TRBD2 (5 bases). V lost 7 bases to trimming and J lost 5 bases, with 12 bases between them. The CDR3 is 12 amino acids. Looked up from germline, CDR1 is SNHLY and CDR2 is FYNNEI.

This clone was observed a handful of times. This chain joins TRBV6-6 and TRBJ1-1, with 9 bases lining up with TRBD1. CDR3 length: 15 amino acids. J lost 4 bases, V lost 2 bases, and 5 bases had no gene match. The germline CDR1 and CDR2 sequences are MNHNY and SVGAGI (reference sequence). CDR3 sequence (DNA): TGTGCCAGCAGTTACAGCCCGACAGGGGGCACTGAAGCTTTCTTT. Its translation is CASSYSPTGGTEAFF.

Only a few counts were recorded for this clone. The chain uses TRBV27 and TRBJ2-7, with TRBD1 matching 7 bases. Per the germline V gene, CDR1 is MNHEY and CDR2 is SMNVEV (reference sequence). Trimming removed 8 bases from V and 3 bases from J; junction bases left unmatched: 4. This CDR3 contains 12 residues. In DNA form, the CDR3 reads TGTGCCAGCCGGACAGGAAACTACGAGCAGTACTTC. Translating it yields CASRTGNYEQYF.

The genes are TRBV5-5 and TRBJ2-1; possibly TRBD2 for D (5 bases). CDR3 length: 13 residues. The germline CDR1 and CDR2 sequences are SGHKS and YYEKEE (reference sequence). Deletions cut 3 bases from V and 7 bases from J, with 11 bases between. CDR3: CASSSRRGNEQFF. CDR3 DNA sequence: TGTGCCAGCAGCTCTAGACGGGGAAATGAGCAGTTCTTC.

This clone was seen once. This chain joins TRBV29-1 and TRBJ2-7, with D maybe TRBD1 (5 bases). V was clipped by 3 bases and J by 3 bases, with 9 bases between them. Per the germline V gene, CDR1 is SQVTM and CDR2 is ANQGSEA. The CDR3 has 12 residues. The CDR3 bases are TGCAGCGTTGAGATAGGGGACTACGAGCAGTACTTC. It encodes CSVEIGDYEQYF.

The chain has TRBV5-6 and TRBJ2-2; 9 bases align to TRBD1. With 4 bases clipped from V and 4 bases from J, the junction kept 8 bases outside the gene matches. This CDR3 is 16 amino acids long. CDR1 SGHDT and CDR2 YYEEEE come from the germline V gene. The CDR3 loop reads CASSPGTGLATGELFF. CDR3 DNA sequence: TGTGCCAGCAGCCCGGGGACAGGGTTGGCCACCGGGGAGCTGTTTTTT. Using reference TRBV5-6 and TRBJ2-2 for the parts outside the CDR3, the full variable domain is DAGVTQSPTHLIKTRGQQVTLRCSPKSGHDTVSWYQQALGQGPQFIFQYYEEEERQRGNFPDRFSGHQFPNYSSELNVNALLLGDSALYLCASSPGTGLATGELFFGEGSRLTVL.

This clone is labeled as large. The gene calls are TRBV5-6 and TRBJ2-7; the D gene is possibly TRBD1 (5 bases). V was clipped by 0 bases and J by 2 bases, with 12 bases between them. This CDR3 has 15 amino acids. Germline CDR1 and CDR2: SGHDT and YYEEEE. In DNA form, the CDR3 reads TGTGCCAGCAGCTTGGTCTCGACAGAGCCCTACGAGCAGTACTTC. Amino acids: CASSLVSTEPYEQYF.

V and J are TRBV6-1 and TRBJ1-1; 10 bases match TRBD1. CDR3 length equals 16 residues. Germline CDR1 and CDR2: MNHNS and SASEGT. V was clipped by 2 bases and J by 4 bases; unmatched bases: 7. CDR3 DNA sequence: TGTGCCAGCAGTGAATCACCGGACAGGGGGGTCACTGAAGCTTTCTTT. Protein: CASSESPDRGVTEAFF.

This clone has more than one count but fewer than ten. DNA for the CDR3: TGTGCCAGCAGCTTGGGCTACCGGGACATTCCCTACGAGCAGTACTTC. Protein product: CASSLGYRDIPYEQYF. The genes are TRBV5-4 and TRBJ2-7; tentatively, D is TRBD1 (6 bases). Germline-derived CDR1 and CDR2 are SGHNT and YYREEE (reference sequence). The CDR3 is 16 amino acids. V lost 0 bases and J 2 bases, leaving 15 bases between the germline ends.

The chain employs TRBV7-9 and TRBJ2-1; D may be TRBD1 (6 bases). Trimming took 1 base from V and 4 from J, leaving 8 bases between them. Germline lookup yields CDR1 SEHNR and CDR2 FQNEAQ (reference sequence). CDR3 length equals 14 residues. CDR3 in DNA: TGTGCCAGCAGCTTAGTAGGACAGTACAATGAGCAGTTCTTC. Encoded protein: CASSLVGQYNEQFF.

CDR3 DNA: TGTGCCAGCAGCTTAGGGGGGGGGTCCCACGAGCAGTACTTC. This translates into CASSLGGGSHEQYF. The chain employs TRBV11-2 and TRBJ2-7, with 7 bases that match TRBD2. CDR3 size: 14 residues. J lost 5 bases, V lost 1 base, and 5 bases had no gene match. CDR1 is SGHAT, CDR2 FQNNGV, per germline.

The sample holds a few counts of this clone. DNA of the CDR3: TGTGCCAGCAGTCCCCGTACAGGGGGCTACGAGCAGTACTTC. As protein: CASSPRTGGYEQYF. The rearrangement uses TRBV6-1 and TRBJ2-7; 8 nucleotides align to TRBD1. CDR1 is MNHNS and CDR2 is SASEGT in the germline V gene. The V gene end was trimmed by 5 bases and the J gene end by 3 bases; junction bases not matched to a gene: 6. CDR3 length equals 14 residues.

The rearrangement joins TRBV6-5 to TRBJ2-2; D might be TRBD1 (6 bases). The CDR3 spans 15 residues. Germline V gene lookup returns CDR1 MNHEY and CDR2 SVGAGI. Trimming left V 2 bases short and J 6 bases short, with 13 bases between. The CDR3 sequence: CASSYSWGHPGELFF. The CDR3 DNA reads TGTGCCAGCAGTTACAGCTGGGGGCATCCCGGGGAGCTGTTTTTT.

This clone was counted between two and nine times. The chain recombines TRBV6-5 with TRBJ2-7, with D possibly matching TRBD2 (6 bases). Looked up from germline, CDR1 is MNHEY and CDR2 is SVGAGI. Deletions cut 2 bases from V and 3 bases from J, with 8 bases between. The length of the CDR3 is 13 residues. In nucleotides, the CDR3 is TGTGCCAGCAGTTACAATAGCGGCTACGAGCAGTACTTC. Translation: CASSYNSGYEQYF.

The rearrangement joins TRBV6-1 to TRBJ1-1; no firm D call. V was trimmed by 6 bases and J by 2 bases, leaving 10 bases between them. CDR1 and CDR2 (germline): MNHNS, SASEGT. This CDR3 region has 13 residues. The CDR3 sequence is CASSLNLNTEAFF. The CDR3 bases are TGTGCCAGCAGCCTGAACCTAAACACTGAAGCTTTCTTT.

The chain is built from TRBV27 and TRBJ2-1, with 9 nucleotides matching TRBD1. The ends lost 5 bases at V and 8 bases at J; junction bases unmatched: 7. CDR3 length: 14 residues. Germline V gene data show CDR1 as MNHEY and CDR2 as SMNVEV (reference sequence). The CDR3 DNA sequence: TGTGCCAGCAGTACACAGGGACAGGGCTATGAGCAGTTCTTC. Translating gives CASSTQGQGYEQFF.